The 22 T cell receptor beta chains in this list originate from one sample, sequenced in a study of T cell repertoires in cytomegalovirus infection. Antigen specificity for these receptors is unknown. TCRdb passed the reads through MiXCR, listing each CDR3 protein once. The sample records 70,000 to 95,000 distinct CDR3 sequences, 25% to 30% being singletons. The sample in question was CD8+ T cells from cultured PBMCs, obtained from culture after CMV antigen stimulation. The receptors were sampled from a human donor in good health (CMV status not recorded). Some clones in this sample may be carry-over from other donors' samples.

This clonotype was picked up a small number of times. V is TRBV12-3 or TRBV12-4 and J is TRBJ2-7; D might be TRBD1 (6 bases). The V and J ends lost 0 bases and 4 bases respectively, with 16 bases between them. The CDR3 extends over 16 amino acids. CDR3 protein: CASSLALGHGDYEQYF. Written as DNA, the CDR3 is TGTGCCAGCAGTTTAGCGCTGGGACATGGGGATTACGAGCAGTACTTC.

This sequence joins TRBV4-1 and TRBJ1-1; D is undetermined. Germline V lookup: CDR1 MGHRA, CDR2 YSYEKL. V was pared by 1 base and J by 6 bases, with 6 bases between. The CDR3 loop spans 12 amino acids. The CDR3 coding sequence is TGCGCCAGCAGCCAAGGGAAATCTGAAGCTTTCTTT. This translates into CASSQGKSEAFF.

The chain employs TRBV27 and TRBJ2-3, with TRBD2 matching over 12 bases. This CDR3 has 18 residues. Germline V gene sequence: CDR1 MNHEY, CDR2 SMNVEV (reference sequence). J lost 3 bases, V lost 3 bases, and 10 bases had no gene match. The CDR3 coding sequence is TGTGCCAGCAGTTTCGGACTAGCGGGGACGTCCACTACAGATACGCAGTATTTT. Protein sequence: CASSFGLAGTSTTDTQYF.

The chain has TRBV28 and TRBJ2-6; D possibly uses TRBD1 or TRBD2 (6 bases each). With 6 bases removed from V and 2 bases from J, the gap between germline ends came to 14 bases. The CDR3 is made up of 16 amino acids. The germline CDR1 and CDR2 sequences are MDHEN and SYDVKM. CDR3 protein: CASRIAGEAGANVLTF. The CDR3 nucleotides are TGTGCCAGCAGGATAGCAGGGGAGGCTGGGGCCAACGTCCTGACTTTC.

The chain is built from TRBV4-1 and TRBJ2-2; 10 bases are shared with TRBD2. Germline-derived CDR1 and CDR2 are MGHRA and YSYEKL. The CDR3 consists of 16 residues. J lost 4 bases, V lost 3 bases, and 5 bases had no gene match. The CDR3 protein is CASSHPAGGPTGELFF. Written as DNA, the CDR3 is TGCGCCAGCAGCCACCCAGCGGGGGGGCCCACCGGGGAGCTGTTTTTT.

This clonotype was observed a handful of times. The chain joins TRBV6-6 to TRBJ2-7; D unclear. V lost 0 bases, J lost 4 bases, and 4 bases lay in between. Germline CDR1 and CDR2: MNHNY and SVGAGI (reference sequence). The CDR3 is 12 residues long. In DNA, the CDR3 is TGTGCCAGCAGTTACTCTCCGTACGAGCAGTACTTC. Translation: CASSYSPYEQYF.

This clonotype was seen ten or more times. The chain links TRBV7-8 to TRBJ2-3; D is possibly TRBD2 (7 bases). V was cut by 1 base and J by 2 bases, with 13 bases left in between. The CDR3 totals 16 residues. The V gene's germline CDR1 is SGHVS and CDR2 FQNEAQ. The CDR3 here is CASSLVGGRNTDTQYF. The CDR3 DNA sequence: TGTGCCAGCAGCTTAGTGGGGGGGCGAAACACAGATACGCAGTATTTT.

This clonotype has ten or more counts. This chain connects TRBV19 to TRBJ1-6, with 8 bases aligning to TRBD1. The CDR3 is made up of 13 amino acids. Losses at the gene ends were 4 bases for V and 9 bases for J; bases not matched to a gene: 2. Germline V lookup: CDR1 LNHDA, CDR2 SQIVND (reference sequence). DNA of the CDR3: TGTGCCAGTAGTAGTCAGGGGGCTTCACCCCTCCACTTT. Its translation is CASSSQGASPLHF.

The chain is built from TRBV7-6 and TRBJ1-1; TRBD1 matches at 7 bases. The germline CDR1 and CDR2 sequences are SGHVS and FNYEAQ. J gave up 1 base and V 6 bases, and 8 bases lay outside the gene matches. The CDR3 consists of 15 residues. The CDR3 nucleotides are TGTGCCAGCAGACATGACAGGGCGAGGAACACTGAAGCTTTCTTT. It translates to CASRHDRARNTEAFF.

The CDR3 loop reads CATSDFGQHTQYF. CDR3 bases: TGTGCCACCAGTGATTTTGGACAACATACGCAGTATTTT. The chain couples TRBV24-1 to TRBJ2-3; TRBD1 might be the D (5 bases). This CDR3 contains 13 residues. V was trimmed by 1 base and J by 7 bases, leaving 8 bases between them. The germline gives CDR1 KGHDR, CDR2 SFDVKD.

This clonotype has a count of ten or more. This sequence joins TRBV7-9 and TRBJ1-1; 10 bases are shared with TRBD1. The CDR3 is 18 residues long. Trimming took 4 bases from V and 3 from J; bases not matched to a gene: 14. Germline V CDR1 and CDR2: SEHNR, FQNEAQ (reference sequence). For the CDR3, the DNA is TGTGCCAGCAGCTCCACAAGAATAACCGGGACAGGGGACACTGAAGCTTTCTTT. As protein: CASSSTRITGTGDTEAFF. Full variable domain (outside the CDR3, taken from reference TRBV7-9 and TRBJ1-1): DTGVSQNPRHKITKRGQNVTFRCDPISEHNRLYWYRQTLGQGPEFLTYFQNEAQLEKSRLLSDRFSAERPKGSFSTLEIQRTEQGDSAMYLCASSSTRITGTGDTEAFFGQGTRLTVV.

The chain combines TRBV7-6 with TRBJ2-2; maybe TRBD1 (6 bases). The CDR3 runs 16 residues. The V end was cut by 2 bases, the J end by 6 bases, with 16 bases between. Germline assignment: CDR1 SGHVS and CDR2 FNYEAQ. CDR3 loop: CASSLMAAGDAGELFF. CDR3 coding DNA: TGTGCCAGCAGCTTAATGGCGGCAGGGGATGCCGGGGAGCTGTTTTTT.

The J gene is TRBJ2-3, the V gene TRBV27, with a tentative D call TRBD2 (5 bases). The CDR3 is made up of 13 amino acids. CDR1 and CDR2 (germline): MNHEY, SMNVEV (reference sequence). Trimming pared 6 bases from V and 4 bases from J, leaving 11 bases between. For the CDR3, the DNA is TGTGCCAGCAGGACTACTCTAGCAGATACGCAGTATTTT. As protein: CASRTTLADTQYF.

The chain joins TRBV5-4 to TRBJ1-5, with TRBD1 identical over 10 bases. CDR1 and CDR2 from the germline V gene are SGHNT and YYREEE (reference sequence). The CDR3 loop spans 15 amino acids. The J segment lost 2 bases and the V segment lost 2 bases, leaving 1 base of the junction unmatched. CDR3 protein: CASSFGTGGNQPQHF. The CDR3 DNA is TGTGCCAGCAGCTTCGGGACAGGGGGCAATCAGCCCCAGCATTTT.

CDR3 DNA sequence: TGTGCCAGCAGCCGCGGACAAACCTTCTACGAGCAGTACTTC. Its protein product is CASSRGQTFYEQYF. V is TRBV7-2 and J is TRBJ2-7, with a tentative D call TRBD1 (5 bases). Germline V gene lookup returns CDR1 SGHTA and CDR2 FQGNSA. This CDR3 comprises 14 residues. The V end lost 5 bases, the J end lost 3 bases, and 14 bases lay between the germline ends.

The rearrangement uses TRBV12-3 or TRBV12-4 and TRBJ1-2; D remains ambiguous. The CDR3 is 12 residues long. V dropped 3 bases and J dropped 4 bases, with 6 bases sitting between them. CDR3 bases: TGTGCCAGCAGTTTCGTCAGCTATGGCTACACCTTC. Translated: CASSFVSYGYTF.

This clonotype was observed a few times. A much larger clone sits a single nucleotide away, making a read error possible. The V call is TRBV4-1, the J call TRBJ1-1, with D tentatively TRBD1 (5 bases). The CDR3 sequence is 13 residues long. V dropped 1 base and J dropped 4 bases, with 7 bases sitting between them. Germline CDR1 reads MGHRA; CDR2 reads YSYEKL. The CDR3 DNA is TGCGCCAGCAGCCAAGGGGGGAGCACTGAAGCTTTCTTT. Translating it yields CASSQGGSTEAFF.

This chain uses TRBV5-6 with TRBJ2-6; D not resolved. V lost 1 base and J 2 bases, leaving 10 bases between the germline ends. The CDR3 is made up of 16 amino acids. CDR1 is SGHDT, CDR2 YYEEEE, per germline. CDR3 sequence reads: CASSLYPGTGANVLTF. CDR3 DNA sequence: TGTGCCAGCAGCTTGTATCCGGGTACTGGGGCCAACGTCCTGACTTTC.

The chain couples TRBV29-1 to TRBJ1-1; 7 bases fit TRBD1. CDR1 SQVTM and CDR2 ANQGSEA come from the germline V gene. V gave up 4 bases and J gave up 3 bases; unmatched junction bases: 2. The CDR3 runs to 12 residues. CDR3 region: CSVVGTDTEAFF. The CDR3 DNA reads as TGCAGCGTTGTAGGGACAGACACTGAAGCTTTCTTT.

This clonotype was seen a few times. This sequence joins TRBV5-1 and TRBJ1-1, with D possibly being TRBD1 (5 bases). The germline V and J ends were trimmed by 5 bases and 4 bases, with 15 bases remaining between them. Germline lookup yields CDR1 SGHRS and CDR2 YFSETQ. CDR3 size: 14 residues. The CDR3 DNA reads as TGCGCCAGCAGTAGGGGCGAAGGGATCACTGAAGCTTTCTTT. Its translation: CASSRGEGITEAFF.

The sample holds a few counts of this clonotype. CDR3: CASSLVGLAARDEQFF. The DNA of the CDR3 is TGTGCCAGCAGCTTAGTAGGTCTAGCCGCTCGGGATGAGCAGTTCTTC. The chain carries TRBV7-6 and TRBJ2-1, with a tentative D call TRBD2 (5 bases). The CDR3 has 16 residues. Germline CDR1 reads SGHVS; CDR2 reads FNYEAQ. Trimming pared 1 base from V and 8 bases from J, leaving 18 bases between.

The table lists this clonotype with a few counts. The V call is TRBV2, the J call TRBJ2-2, with D tentatively TRBD1 (6 bases). Germline assignment: CDR1 SNHLY and CDR2 FYNNEI. The CDR3 has 14 residues. Trimming pared 7 bases from V and 6 bases from J, leaving 15 bases between. The DNA of the CDR3 is TGTGCCAGCATCCCGGGACATACGGCCGGGGAGCTGTTTTTT. Translation: CASIPGHTAGELFF.